Below are 17 T cell receptor beta chains sequenced from a single sample in a study of metastatic and nonmetastatic thyroid tumors. TCRdb recomputed clones from the PCR reads via MiXCR. The sample lists about 18,000 clones, around a third seen once, with under 20% in the top ten. None of the patients had undergone any treatment ahead of thyroid surgery. Sequences were obtained from tumor tissue. The receptor source for this set is a female donor with papillary thyroid cancer or a benign thyroid nodule (not recorded which). Some clones in this sample may be carry-over from other donors' samples.

By sample fraction, this clone is medium-sized. This sequence joins TRBV28 and TRBJ2-3; TRBD1 matches at 9 bases. CDR1 and CDR2 from the germline V gene are MDHEN and SYDVKM. The CDR3 is 16 amino acids. The junction had 7 bases not matched to a gene; V was cut back by 2 bases and J by 4 bases. Written as DNA, the CDR3 is TGTGCCAGCAGTTTACCACCGGGACAGGGCGCAGATACGCAGTATTTT. Translation gives CASSLPPGQGADTQYF.

The chain has TRBV2 and TRBJ1-2; no firm D call. Per germline, CDR1 SNHLY and CDR2 FYNNEI. The CDR3 covers 12 residues. Trimming took 1 base from V and 9 from J, leaving 9 bases between them. CDR3: CASSEGASCYTF. CDR3 coding DNA: TGTGCCAGCAGTGAAGGGGCCTCTTGCTACACCTTC.

V and J are TRBV30 and TRBJ2-3; 9 nucleotides align to TRBD2. The CDR3 extends over 14 amino acids. The J segment lost 10 bases and the V segment lost 3 bases, leaving 11 bases of the junction unmatched. The germline V gene encodes CDR1 GTSNPN and CDR2 SVGIG (reference sequence). CDR3 amino acids: CAWRASGPSGAQYF. As DNA, the CDR3 is TGTGCCTGGAGGGCCTCGGGGCCTAGCGGGGCGCAGTATTTT. The variable domain in full, with the rest retrieved from reference TRBV30 and TRBJ2-3, is SQTIHQWPATLVQPVGSPLSLECTVEGTSNPNLYWYRQAAGRGLQLLFYSVGIGQISSEVPQNLSASRPQDRQFILSSKKLLLSDSGFYLCAWRASGPSGAQYFGPGTRLTVL.

This clone was found many times. V gene TRBV19 combines with J gene TRBJ1-3, with D tentatively TRBD1 (6 bases). The germline V gene has CDR1 LNHDA and CDR2 SQIVND (reference sequence). Trimming took off 4 bases at V and 2 bases at J, with 12 bases between the two ends. The CDR3 sequence is 15 residues long. CDR3 in amino acids: CASSRARTAGNTIYF. DNA of the CDR3: TGTGCCAGTAGTAGGGCCCGGACAGCTGGAAACACCATATATTTT.

This clone was counted only a few times. Other DNA sequences of this sample code for an identical CDR3. The chain joins TRBV24-1 to TRBJ2-1, with D hard to call. The germline CDR1 and CDR2 sequences are KGHDR and SFDVKD. Trimming cost V 5 bases and J 6 bases, with 7 bases left between them. This CDR3 spans 12 amino acids. CDR3 amino acids: CATSGWSNEQFF. CDR3 nucleotide sequence: TGTGCCACCAGTGGTTGGTCCAATGAGCAGTTCTTC.

J is TRBJ1-5 and V is TRBV6-1; possible D gene TRBD1, 5 bases. Germline values: CDR1 MNHNS, CDR2 SASEGT. Trimming stripped 1 base from V and 5 bases from J, with 6 bases between. The CDR3 has 13 residues. The CDR3 bases are TGTGCCAGCAGTGAAGAGGGGCATCAGCCCCAGCATTTT. Amino acids: CASSEEGHQPQHF.

There are a few counts of this clone. This chain uses TRBV11-3 with TRBJ1-6; 9 nucleotides align to TRBD1. CDR3 length equals 14 residues. Per germline, CDR1 SGHNT and CDR2 YENEEA. With 7 bases clipped from V and 10 bases from J, the junction kept 8 bases outside the gene matches. The CDR3 region is CASTIGTGRSPLHF. In DNA, the CDR3 is TGTGCCAGCACCATTGGGACAGGGAGGTCACCCCTCCACTTT.

This clone was seen at least ten times. The gene calls are TRBV12-3 or TRBV12-4 and TRBJ2-2, with D possibly TRBD1 on 5 matching bases. V lost 5 bases and J lost 2, with 15 bases in between. The CDR3 loop spans 16 amino acids. CDR3 nucleotide sequence: TGTGCCAGCAGTCAAAGGGGATTTTACAACACCGGGGAGCTGTTTTTT. This gives the protein CASSQRGFYNTGELFF.

The chain couples TRBV11-2 to TRBJ2-3; 9 positions agree with TRBD1. V trimming: 2 bases; J trimming: 15 bases; junction bases outside the gene matches: 21. The CDR3 covers 17 residues. Germline V CDR1 and CDR2: SGHAT, FQNNGV. As DNA, the CDR3 is TGTGCCAGCAGCTTAACCGGACCGGGACAGGGAAGGGATACTCAATATTTT. It translates to CASSLTGPGQGRDTQYF.

This clone was counted only a few times. The chain has TRBV6-5 and TRBJ2-7; 8 positions agree with TRBD1. The CDR3 runs to 17 residues. CDR1 is MNHEY and CDR2 is SVGAGI in the germline V gene. V was pared by 0 bases and J by 2 bases, with 9 bases of the junction left unmatched. The CDR3: CASSYSTNQGAPYEQYF. In nucleotides, the CDR3 is TGTGCCAGCAGTTACTCGACCAACCAGGGGGCCCCCTACGAGCAGTACTTC.

V usage is TRBV20-1 and J usage is TRBJ2-7, with D perhaps matching TRBD2 (7 bases). The CDR3 contains 16 residues. From germline, CDR1 is DFQATT and CDR2 SNEGSKA (reference sequence). Deletions cut 5 bases from V and 4 bases from J, with 24 bases between. CDR3 nucleotides: TGCAGTGCTGAGCCCCAGGGGCGGGAGAGAGAGTACGAGCAGTACGTC. Its translation: CSAEPQGREREYEQYV.

The chain recombines TRBV6-5 with TRBJ1-5; D remains unclear. Between the trimmed V and J ends, which lost 2 bases and 3 bases, there was a span of 5 bases. Germline V gene data show CDR1 as MNHEY and CDR2 as SVGAGI. There are 13 residues in the CDR3. The CDR3 protein is CASSYGYNQPQHF. The CDR3 DNA reads as TGTGCCAGCAGTTACGGATACAATCAGCCCCAGCATTTT.

The rearrangement links TRBV28 to TRBJ2-7; no firm D call. The CDR3 has 13 amino acids. V was pared by 10 bases and J by 7 bases, with 20 bases between. The germline CDR1 and CDR2 sequences are MDHEN and SYDVKM. This CDR3 reads CATGFAAVSEQYF. CDR3 coding DNA: TGTGCCACCGGTTTTGCGGCAGTGTCAGAGCAGTACTTC.

This clone was picked up a small number of times. The chain couples TRBV19 to TRBJ1-2, with no clear D. Germline assignment: CDR1 LNHDA and CDR2 SQIVND (reference sequence). CDR3 length: 12 amino acids. V was clipped by 5 bases and J by 4 bases, with 8 bases between them. DNA for the CDR3: TGTGCCAGTAGTCCCGAGACCTATGGCTACACCTTC. It yields the protein CASSPETYGYTF.

This clone came up a few times. The gene calls are TRBV6-1 and TRBJ1-3; D remains ambiguous. V lost 6 bases to trimming and J lost 0 bases, with 9 bases between them. The CDR3 is made up of 14 amino acids. The germline V gene has CDR1 MNHNS and CDR2 SASEGT. The CDR3 protein is CASSRTVSGNTIYF. The CDR3 DNA is TGTGCCAGCAGCCGGACCGTCTCTGGAAACACCATATATTTT.

A few counts support this clone. This chain links TRBV19 with TRBJ2-1, with 11 nucleotides matching TRBD2. The CDR3 loop spans 15 amino acids. The V segment lost 6 bases and the J segment 4 bases; nucleotides outside the gene matches: 5. The germline gives CDR1 LNHDA, CDR2 SQIVND (reference sequence). The CDR3 loop reads CASSPTSGGYNEQFF. CDR3 DNA sequence: TGTGCCAGTAGCCCCACTAGCGGGGGTTACAATGAGCAGTTCTTC. The full variable domain, its missing parts supplied by reference TRBV19 and TRBJ2-1, is DGGITQSPKYLFRKEGQNVTLSCEQNLNHDAMYWYRQDPGQGLRLIYYSQIVNDFQKGDIAEGYSVSREKKESFPLTVTSAQKNPTAFYLCASSPTSGGYNEQFFGPGTRLTVL.

The chain employs TRBV6-1 and TRBJ2-1, with a possible D match to TRBD1 (6 bases). CDR1 MNHNS and CDR2 SASEGT come from the germline V gene. CDR3 length equals 15 residues. V gave up 6 bases and J gave up 3 bases, with 15 bases separating them. CDR3 DNA sequence: TGTGCCAGCAGAAAGGACAGAGCTGGCTACAATGAGCAGTTCTTC. Translated, it gives CASRKDRAGYNEQFF.